This T cell receptor beta chain was sequenced for a study of PD-1 blockade in classical Hodgkin lymphoma. For the study at large: The patients were dosed with nivolumab 3 mg/kg, infused intravenously every 2 weeks.

The ends lost 6 bases at V and 5 bases at J; junction bases unmatched: 12. CDR1 and CDR2 from the germline V gene are KGHSH and LQKENI. The length of the CDR3 is 16 residues. Study conclusions and caveats: CD4+ but not CD8+ TCR diversity rose significantly by C4D1. Lower baseline TCR diversity marked trial partial responders and progressors.

Only in-frame clones appear in the TCRdb table, and some are missing; sequencing was by immunoSEQ multiplex PCR. The sample lists 40,000 to 55,000 clones, about nine tenths occurring once. On this clone: Its antigen remains unknown.

Every single patient, without exception, relapsed after autologous stem cell transplantation, and brentuximab vedotin exposure varied. Best responses fell into complete response, partial response or progressive disease. The source is a human donor with classical Hodgkin lymphoma. The starting material was peripheral blood mononuclear cells (PBMCs), obtained at baseline. The V gene is TRBV18, the J gene TRBJ1-2, with 10 bases fitting TRBD1. CDR3 nucleotide sequence: TGTGCCAGCTCCCCGACCACGGGACAGGGGCTGTATGGCTACACCTTC. It translates to CASSPTTGQGLYGYTF.